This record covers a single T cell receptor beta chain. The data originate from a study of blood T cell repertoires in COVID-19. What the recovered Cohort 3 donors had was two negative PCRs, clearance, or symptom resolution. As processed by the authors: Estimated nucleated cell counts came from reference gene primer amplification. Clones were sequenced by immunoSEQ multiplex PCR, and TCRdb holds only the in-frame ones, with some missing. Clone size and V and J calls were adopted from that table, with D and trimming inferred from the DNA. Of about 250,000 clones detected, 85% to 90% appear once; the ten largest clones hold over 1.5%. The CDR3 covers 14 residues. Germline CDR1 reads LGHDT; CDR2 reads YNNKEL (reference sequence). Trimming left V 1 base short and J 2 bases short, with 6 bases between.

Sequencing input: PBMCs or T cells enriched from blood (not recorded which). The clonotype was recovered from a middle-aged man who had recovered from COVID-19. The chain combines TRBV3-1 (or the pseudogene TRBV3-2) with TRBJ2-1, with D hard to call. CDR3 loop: CASSQVLAYNEQFF. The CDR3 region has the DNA TGTGCCAGCAGCCAAGTACTGGCCTACAATGAGCAGTTCTTC.